Following are 20 T cell receptor beta chains from one sample sequenced in a study of CD8 T cells in ankylosing spondylitis. In TCRdb, the 5' RACE reads were re-called with MiXCR into one record per CDR3 protein. The sample shows roughly 48,000 distinct CDR3 sequences, 7.4% of them seen only once. The specimen was blood, either unsorted or a sorted T cell fraction (not recorded which). The receptors come from a female donor with ankylosing spondylitis or in good health (not recorded which).

The chain employs TRBV18 and TRBJ2-2; D ambiguous. The CDR3 consists of 15 residues. Deletions cut 0 bases from V and 3 bases from J, with 8 bases between. Germline V CDR1 and CDR2: KGHSH, LQKENI. Written as DNA, the CDR3 is TGTGCCAGCTCACCACCTCGGACCCACACCGGGGAGCTGTTTTTT. Its protein product is CASSPPRTHTGELFF. Variable domain in full (rest from reference TRBV18 and TRBJ2-2): NAGVMQNPRHLVRRRGQEARLRCSPMKGHSHVYWYRQLPEEGLKFMVYLQKENIIDESGMPKERFSAEFPKEGPSILRIQQVVRGDSAAYFCASSPPRTHTGELFFGEGSRLTVL.

This clonotype came up many times. The chain joins TRBV5-5 to TRBJ2-1; D unresolved. The CDR3 consists of 13 residues. V dropped 0 bases and J dropped 1 base, with 2 bases sitting between them. CDR1 and CDR2 (germline): SGHKS, YYEKEE (reference sequence). This CDR3 reads CASSLGSYNEQFF. CDR3 bases: TGTGCCAGCAGCTTGGGTTCCTACAATGAGCAGTTCTTC.

This clonotype was seen ten or more times. The genes are TRBV6-1 and TRBJ1-1; 9 bases agree with TRBD1. After removal of 5 bases from V and 6 bases from J, the junction contained 7 bases not matched to a gene. The CDR3 sequence is 14 residues long. The germline V gene has CDR1 MNHNS and CDR2 SASEGT. The CDR3 protein is CASSRDRAGAEAFF. The CDR3 bases are TGTGCCAGCAGTCGGGACAGGGCGGGGGCTGAAGCTTTCTTT.

This clonotype was counted at least ten times. This chain connects TRBV5-1 to TRBJ2-5; D is unresolved. Trimming cost V 1 base and J 2 bases, with 6 bases left between them. Germline CDR1 and CDR2: SGHRS and YFSETQ. There are 13 residues in the CDR3. The chain's CDR3 is CASSLNLQETQYF. As DNA, the CDR3 is TGCGCCAGCAGCTTGAATCTACAAGAGACCCAGTACTTC.

This clonotype was counted at least ten times. The CDR3 loop is CSASSDRGEYEQYV. The CDR3 nucleotides read TGCAGTGCTTCCTCGGACAGGGGGGAATACGAGCAGTACGTC. V usage is TRBV20-1 and J usage is TRBJ2-7; 10 nucleotides match TRBD1. Looked up from germline, CDR1 is DFQATT and CDR2 is SNEGSKA (reference sequence). The J segment lost 4 bases and the V segment lost 5 bases, leaving 8 bases of the junction unmatched. The CDR3 length is 14 residues.

In its sample, this clonotype was seen many times. The rearrangement joins TRBV3-1 to TRBJ1-1; D remains ambiguous. Trimming took 3 bases from V and 7 from J, leaving 18 bases between them. The CDR3 consists of 15 residues. Germline V gives CDR1 LGHDT, CDR2 YNNKEL (reference sequence). The CDR3 spells CASSHYYGVGDEAFF. The CDR3 region has the DNA TGTGCCAGCAGCCATTATTACGGGGTTGGCGATGAAGCTTTCTTT.

This clonotype rates as medium-sized (0.01 to 0.1%). The gene calls are TRBV20-1 and TRBJ1-1; 9 bases map to TRBD1. The V gene end was trimmed by 2 bases and the J gene end by 4 bases; junction bases not matched to a gene: 8. There are 15 residues in the CDR3. Germline V lookup: CDR1 DFQATT, CDR2 SNEGSKA (reference sequence). This CDR3 reads CSARKPGQGFTEAFF. CDR3 sequence (DNA): TGCAGTGCTAGAAAACCGGGACAGGGCTTCACTGAAGCTTTCTTT.

This clonotype was detected ten times or more. The chain employs TRBV3-1 and TRBJ1-2; TRBD1 might be the D (5 bases). The V gene lost 4 bases and the J gene lost 8 bases, with 17 bases spanning the gap. Germline-derived CDR1 and CDR2 are LGHDT and YNNKEL (reference sequence). The CDR3 sequence is 14 residues long. CDR3 coding DNA: TGTGCCAGCAGCCCAGGGACCCCTAGAAGGGGCTACACCTTC. Its translation: CASSPGTPRRGYTF.

This clonotype was observed many times. V is TRBV12-3 or TRBV12-4 and J is TRBJ2-3, with 9 positions matching TRBD1. This CDR3 comprises 15 residues. V lost 5 bases and J lost 3; bases outside the gene matches: 6. The CDR3 DNA follows: TGTGCCAGCAGTCCGTGGACAGGGGCGACAGATACGCAGTATTTT. This sequence encodes CASSPWTGATDTQYF.

This clonotype was recorded many times. The chain couples TRBV6-2 or TRBV6-3 to TRBJ1-1; TRBD1 agrees at 10 bases. With V trimmed by 6 bases and J by 0 bases, 13 bases remained unmatched. CDR1 is MNHEY, CDR2 SVGEGT, per germline. The CDR3 covers 18 residues. CDR3 in amino acids: CASRLTPTGQGVNTEAFF. In DNA, the CDR3 is TGTGCCAGCAGGCTTACCCCCACAGGACAGGGGGTGAACACTGAAGCTTTCTTT.

The chain is built from TRBV9 and TRBJ1-6, with D possibly matching TRBD1 (5 bases). Germline CDR1 reads SGDLS; CDR2 reads YYNGEE. Trimming cost V 1 base and J 5 bases, with 7 bases left between them. This CDR3 is built from 14 residues. The CDR3 nucleotides read TGTGCCAGCAGCGTAACCAGGGATAATTCACCCCTCCACTTT. Amino acid sequence: CASSVTRDNSPLHF.

The sample holds many counts of this clonotype. The chain couples TRBV29-1 to TRBJ2-7, with a possible D match to TRBD2 (7 bases). V was cut by 4 bases and J by 7 bases, with 14 bases left in between. The CDR3 is 12 amino acids. Looked up from germline, CDR1 is SQVTM and CDR2 is ANQGSEA. The CDR3 sequence is CSVAQRGGEQYF. In DNA, the CDR3 is TGCAGCGTTGCACAAAGGGGGGGTGAGCAGTACTTC.

This sequence joins TRBV11-2 and TRBJ2-3, with 7 nucleotides matching TRBD2. After removal of 2 bases from V and 0 bases from J, the junction contained 11 bases not matched to a gene. Germline loops: CDR1 SGHAT, CDR2 FQNNGV. This CDR3 comprises 18 residues. The CDR3 region is CASSLILELAASTDTQYF. The CDR3 DNA sequence: TGTGCCAGCAGCTTAATCCTGGAGCTAGCGGCCAGCACAGATACGCAGTATTTT.

This clonotype was detected many times. The V and J genes are TRBV7-6 and TRBJ1-1, with unresolved D. CDR1 is SGHVS and CDR2 is FNYEAQ in the germline V gene. The ends were cut back, 3 bases at V and 5 bases at J, with 10 bases in the middle. This CDR3 has 13 residues. For the CDR3, the DNA is TGTGCCAGCAGCTTCCAACGCGGTACTGAAGCTTTCTTT. Amino acids: CASSFQRGTEAFF.

This clonotype was seen at least ten times. The gene calls are TRBV18 and TRBJ1-5, with TRBD1 identical over 7 bases. The CDR3 has 16 amino acids. CDR1 KGHSH and CDR2 LQKENI come from the germline V gene. V shed 3 bases, J shed 0 bases, and the junction held 5 bases outside the gene matches. In nucleotides, the CDR3 is TGTGCCAGCTCACCGCCCGGGACAGCTAGCAATCAGCCCCAGCATTTT. Its translation is CASSPPGTASNQPQHF.

This clonotype was recorded many times. V usage is TRBV9 and J usage is TRBJ1-1; D perhaps matches TRBD1 (5 bases). CDR1 and CDR2 from the germline V gene are SGDLS and YYNGEE. Deletions cut 0 bases from V and 5 bases from J, with 11 bases between. The CDR3 length is 14 residues. Here the CDR3 DNA reads TGTGCCAGCAGCGTAGGGGGCGCGGAAACTGAAGCTTTCTTT. Translated, it gives CASSVGGAETEAFF.

Comments on this clonotype: This may come from a read error, since a much larger clone is one base off. V gene TRBV12-3 or TRBV12-4 combines with J gene TRBJ2-3; no firm D call. This CDR3 region has 19 residues. CDR3 protein: CTSSSPPPWTHASTDTQYF. Written as DNA, the CDR3 is TGTACCAGCAGTTCCCCTCCACCCTGGACGCACGCTAGCACAGATACGCAGTATTTT.

There are many counts of this clonotype. J is TRBJ2-4 and V is TRBV5-1; D gene ambiguous. The germline V and J ends were trimmed by 0 bases and 0 bases, with 10 bases remaining between them. Germline-derived CDR1 and CDR2 are SGHRS and YFSETQ. This CDR3 region has 16 residues. This CDR3 reads CASSLVPDLAKNIQYF. The CDR3 DNA follows: TGCGCCAGCAGCTTGGTTCCGGATTTAGCCAAAAACATTCAGTACTTC.

This clonotype was picked up many times. V gene TRBV12-3 or TRBV12-4 combines with J gene TRBJ1-5; D is possibly TRBD1 (5 bases). V was trimmed by 5 bases and J by 3 bases, leaving 14 bases between them. The CDR3 runs 15 residues. CDR3 residues: CASSMRQGFNQPQHF. The CDR3 bases are TGTGCCAGCAGTATGCGGCAGGGATTCAATCAGCCCCAGCATTTT.

This clonotype came up many times. V usage is TRBV5-1 and J usage is TRBJ2-2, with D unresolved. The CDR3 sequence is 15 residues long. Trimming shortened V by 0 bases and J by 2 bases, and 8 bases separated the two germline ends. Germline CDR1 reads SGHRS; CDR2 reads YFSETQ. Written as DNA, the CDR3 is TGCGCCAGCAGCTTGGCGGCGTACAACACCGGGGAGCTGTTTTTT. It yields the protein CASSLAAYNTGELFF.